This T cell receptor (beta chain) stems from a study of regulatory T cells in long-lasting Graves disease. Study observations and caveats: Persistent disease preferred TRBV28, TRBJ1-2 and TRBJ2-5; new disease, TRBV20-1 and TRBJ2-1.

Looked up from germline, CDR1 is MGHRA and CDR2 is YSYEKL. The junction had 10 bases not matched to a gene; V was cut back by 2 bases and J by 4 bases. The CDR3 extends over 16 amino acids. This sample's time point: persistent/refractory GD, antithyroid drugs over 5 years with positive TRAb. Extracted RNA from PBMCs served as the source of the TCR library. Concerning this clonotype itself: What it recognizes is unknown.

Construction of the TCR beta libraries employed iRepertoire HTBI primers in conjunction with Arm-PCR of CDR3 regions. As processed by the authors: Sequenced samples collectively carried 60 to 75 TRBV and some 15 TRBJ segments. TCRdb ran MiXCR on the multiplex PCR reads and lists one entry per CDR3 protein. None of the V and J calls come from the authors' own analysis; TCRdb made them. The table has about 400,000 distinct CDR3 sequences, less than 25% seen once; the top ten hold around 20%. This rearrangement joins TRBV4-1 to TRBJ2-7; 8 bases fit TRBD2. This sample comprised peripheral blood mononuclear cells (PBMCs), obtained when the disease was refractory, from a patient treated with antithyroid drugs. This clonotype was sampled from a female donor with Graves disease. The CDR3 nucleotides are TGCGCCAGCAGCCAAATTCGGCCAGCGGGAGAGTACGAGCAGTACTTC. Translated: CASSQIRPAGEYEQYF.